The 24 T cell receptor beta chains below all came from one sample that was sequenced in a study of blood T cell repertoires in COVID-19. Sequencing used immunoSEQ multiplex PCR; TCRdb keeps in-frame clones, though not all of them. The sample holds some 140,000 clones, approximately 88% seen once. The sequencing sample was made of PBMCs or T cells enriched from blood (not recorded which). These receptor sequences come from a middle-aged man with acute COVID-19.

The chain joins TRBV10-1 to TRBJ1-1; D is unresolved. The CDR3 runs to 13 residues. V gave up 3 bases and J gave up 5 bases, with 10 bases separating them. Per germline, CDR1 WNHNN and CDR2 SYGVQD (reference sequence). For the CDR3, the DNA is TGCGCCAGCAGTGAAGCGGGTTGGACTGAAGCTTTCTTT. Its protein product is CASSEAGWTEAFF.

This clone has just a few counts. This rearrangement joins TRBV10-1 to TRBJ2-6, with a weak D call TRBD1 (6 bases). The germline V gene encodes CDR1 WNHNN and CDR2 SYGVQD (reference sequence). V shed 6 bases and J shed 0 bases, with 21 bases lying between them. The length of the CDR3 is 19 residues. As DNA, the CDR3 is TGCGCCAGCAGCCTGAAAGGGGGTAGAGCTTTCTCTGGGGCCAACGTCCTGACTTTC. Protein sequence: CASSLKGGRAFSGANVLTF.

The DNA for the CDR3 is TGTGCCAGCACCCTAGCGGGCGGGAGGGGCACTGAAGCTTTCTTT. It specifies CASTLAGGRGTEAFF. The chain has TRBV7-2 and TRBJ1-1; TRBD1 might be the D (5 bases). The V gene lost 7 bases and the J gene lost 4 bases, with 19 bases spanning the gap. CDR3 length: 15 amino acids. Germline V lookup: CDR1 SGHTA, CDR2 FQGNSA.

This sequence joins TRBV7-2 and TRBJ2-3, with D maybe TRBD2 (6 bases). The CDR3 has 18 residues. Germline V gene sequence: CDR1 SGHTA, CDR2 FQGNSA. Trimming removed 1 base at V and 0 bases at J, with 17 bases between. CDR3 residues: CASSLDNLAGYSTDTQYF. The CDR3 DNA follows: TGTGCCAGCAGCTTAGACAATTTGGCGGGGTATAGCACAGATACGCAGTATTTT.

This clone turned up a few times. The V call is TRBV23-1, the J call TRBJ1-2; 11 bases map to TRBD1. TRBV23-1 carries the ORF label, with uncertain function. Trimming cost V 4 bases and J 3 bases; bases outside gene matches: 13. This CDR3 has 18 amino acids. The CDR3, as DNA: TGCGCCAGCAGTCCCCGGGGACAGGGGGGGATTGAGGACTATGGCTACACCTTC. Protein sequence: CASSPRGQGGIEDYGYTF.

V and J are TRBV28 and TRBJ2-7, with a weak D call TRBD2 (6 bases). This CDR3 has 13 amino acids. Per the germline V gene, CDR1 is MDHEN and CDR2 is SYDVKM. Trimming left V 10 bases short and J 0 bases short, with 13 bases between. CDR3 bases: TGTGCCACCCGGGGGACCTCCTCCTACGAGCAGTACTTC. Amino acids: CATRGTSSYEQYF.

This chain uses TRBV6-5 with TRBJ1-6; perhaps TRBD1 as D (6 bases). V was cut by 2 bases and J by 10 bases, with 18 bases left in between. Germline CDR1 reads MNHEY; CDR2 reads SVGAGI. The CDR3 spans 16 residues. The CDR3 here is CASSYDRTRIGSPLHF. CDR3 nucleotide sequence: TGTGCCAGCAGTTACGACAGGACAAGAATTGGGTCACCCCTCCACTTT.

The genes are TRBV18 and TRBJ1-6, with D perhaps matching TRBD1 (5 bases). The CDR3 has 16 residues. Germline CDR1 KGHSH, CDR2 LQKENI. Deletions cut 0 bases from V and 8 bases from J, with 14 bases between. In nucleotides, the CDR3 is TGTGCCAGCTCACCACCGGAGGGGCTTAGAGATTCACCCCTCCACTTT. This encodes CASSPPEGLRDSPLHF.

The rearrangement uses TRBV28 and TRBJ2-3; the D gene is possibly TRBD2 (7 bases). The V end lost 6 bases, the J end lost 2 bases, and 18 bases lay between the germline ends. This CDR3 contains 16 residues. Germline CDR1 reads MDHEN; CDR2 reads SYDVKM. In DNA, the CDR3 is TGTGCCAGCAGACCTGGGGGGGGCGGGCACACAGATACGCAGTATTTT. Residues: CASRPGGGGHTDTQYF.

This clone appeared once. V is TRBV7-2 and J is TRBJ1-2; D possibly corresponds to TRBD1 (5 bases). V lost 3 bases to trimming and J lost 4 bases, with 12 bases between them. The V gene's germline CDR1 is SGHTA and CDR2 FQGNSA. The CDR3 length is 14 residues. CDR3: CASSFRDSGYGYTF. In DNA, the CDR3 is TGTGCCAGCAGCTTCAGGGATTCGGGCTATGGCTACACCTTC.

CDR3 amino acids: CASSLVYNEQFF. DNA for the CDR3: TGTGCCAGCAGCTTAGTTTATAATGAGCAGTTCTTC. The rearrangement joins TRBV7-9 to TRBJ2-1; the D is unclear. CDR3 size: 12 residues. CDR1 and CDR2 (germline): SEHNR, FQNEAQ (reference sequence). Trimming removed 1 base at V and 7 bases at J, with 5 bases between. Full variable domain (outside the CDR3, taken from reference TRBV7-9 and TRBJ2-1): DTGVSQNPRHKITKRGQNVTFRCDPISEHNRLYWYRQTLGQGPEFLTYFQNEAQLEKSRLLSDRFSAERPKGSFSTLEIQRTEQGDSAMYLCASSLVYNEQFFGPGTRLTVL.

CDR3 region: CASSLDLGRRDEQFF. CDR3 bases: TGTGCCAGCAGCTTAGATTTAGGGAGGCGGGATGAGCAGTTCTTC. V is TRBV7-9 and J is TRBJ2-1; D possibly corresponds to TRBD2 (6 bases). The CDR3 loop spans 15 amino acids. Germline lookup yields CDR1 SEHNR and CDR2 FQNEAQ (reference sequence). The ends were cut back, 1 base at V and 8 bases at J, with 15 bases in the middle.

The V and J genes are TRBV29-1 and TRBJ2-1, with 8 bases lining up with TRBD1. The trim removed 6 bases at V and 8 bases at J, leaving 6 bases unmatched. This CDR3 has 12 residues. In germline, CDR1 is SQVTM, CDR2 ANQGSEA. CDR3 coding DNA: TGCAGCGTACTCACACAGGGGGATGAGCAGTTCTTC. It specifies CSVLTQGDEQFF.

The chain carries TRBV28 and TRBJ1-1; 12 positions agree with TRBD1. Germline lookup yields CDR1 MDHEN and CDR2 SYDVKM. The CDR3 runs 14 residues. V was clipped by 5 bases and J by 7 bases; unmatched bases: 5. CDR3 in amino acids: CASSPGTGGFEAFF. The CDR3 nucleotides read TGTGCCAGCAGTCCCGGGACAGGGGGCTTTGAAGCTTTCTTT.

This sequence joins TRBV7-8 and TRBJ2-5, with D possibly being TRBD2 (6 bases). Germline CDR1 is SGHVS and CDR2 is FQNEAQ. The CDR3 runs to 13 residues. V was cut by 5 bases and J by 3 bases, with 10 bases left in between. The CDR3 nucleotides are TGTGCCAGCAGCCTTGAGCGGGAAGAGACCCAGTACTTC. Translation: CASSLEREETQYF. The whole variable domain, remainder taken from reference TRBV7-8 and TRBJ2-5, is GAGVSQSPRYKVAKRGQDVALRCDPISGHVSLFWYQQALGQGPEFLTYFQNEAQLDKSGLPSDRFFAERPEGSVSTLKIQRTQQEDSAVYLCASSLEREETQYFGPGTRLLVL.

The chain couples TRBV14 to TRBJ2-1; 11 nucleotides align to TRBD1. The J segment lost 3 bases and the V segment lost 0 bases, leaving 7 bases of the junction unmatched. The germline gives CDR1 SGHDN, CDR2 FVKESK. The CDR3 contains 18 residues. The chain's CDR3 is CASSQDSWDRGFYNEQFF. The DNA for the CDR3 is TGTGCCAGCAGCCAAGATTCGTGGGACAGGGGGTTCTACAATGAGCAGTTCTTC.

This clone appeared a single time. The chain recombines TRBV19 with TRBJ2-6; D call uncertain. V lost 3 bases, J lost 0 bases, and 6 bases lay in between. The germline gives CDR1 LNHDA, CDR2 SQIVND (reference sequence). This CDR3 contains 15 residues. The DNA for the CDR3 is TGTGCCAGTAGTATGGGCAGCTCTGGGGCCAACGTCCTGACTTTC. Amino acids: CASSMGSSGANVLTF.

The CDR3, as DNA: TGTGCCAGCAGTTCTAACGGTGGGTCGGGTGGCTACACCTTC. Translating gives CASSSNGGSGGYTF. The chain carries TRBV27 and TRBJ1-2; no firm D call. In germline, CDR1 is MNHEY, CDR2 SMNVEV (reference sequence). The V gene lost 4 bases and the J gene lost 7 bases, with 16 bases spanning the gap. This CDR3 is 14 amino acids long.

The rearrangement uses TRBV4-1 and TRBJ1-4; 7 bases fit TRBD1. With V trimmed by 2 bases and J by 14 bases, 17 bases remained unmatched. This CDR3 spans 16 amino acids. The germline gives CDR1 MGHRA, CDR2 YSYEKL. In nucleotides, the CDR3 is TGCGCCAGCAGCCAAATATTTCGGGACAGACCTTTCTGGCTGTTTTTT. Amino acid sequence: CASSQIFRDRPFWLFF.

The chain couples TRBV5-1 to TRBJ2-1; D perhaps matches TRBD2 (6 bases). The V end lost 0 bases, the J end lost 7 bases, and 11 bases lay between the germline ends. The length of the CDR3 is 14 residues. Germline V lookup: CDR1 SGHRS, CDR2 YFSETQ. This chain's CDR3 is CASSLAVGRNEQFF. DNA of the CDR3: TGCGCCAGCAGCTTGGCCGTGGGGAGGAATGAGCAGTTCTTC.

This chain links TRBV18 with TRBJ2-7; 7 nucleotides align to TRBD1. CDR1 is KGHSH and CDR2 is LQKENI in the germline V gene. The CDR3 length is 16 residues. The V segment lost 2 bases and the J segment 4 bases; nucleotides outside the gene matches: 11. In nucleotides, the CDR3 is TGTGCCAGCTCACCATTACCGGGACAGAGCAGTTACGAGCAGTACTTC. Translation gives CASSPLPGQSSYEQYF.

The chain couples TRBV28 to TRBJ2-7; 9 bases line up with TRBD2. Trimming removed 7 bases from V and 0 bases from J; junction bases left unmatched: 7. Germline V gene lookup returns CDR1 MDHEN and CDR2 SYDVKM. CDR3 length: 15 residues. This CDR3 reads CASKIAGVASYEQYF. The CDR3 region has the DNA TGTGCCAGCAAGATAGCGGGGGTGGCCTCCTACGAGCAGTACTTC.

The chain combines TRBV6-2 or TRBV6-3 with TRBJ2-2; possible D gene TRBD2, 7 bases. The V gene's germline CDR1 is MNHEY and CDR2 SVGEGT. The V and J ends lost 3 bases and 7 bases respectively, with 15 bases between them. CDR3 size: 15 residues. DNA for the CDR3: TGTGCCAGCAGTTATGGAGGGGGGGCGGACGGGGAGCTGTTTTTT. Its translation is CASSYGGGADGELFF.

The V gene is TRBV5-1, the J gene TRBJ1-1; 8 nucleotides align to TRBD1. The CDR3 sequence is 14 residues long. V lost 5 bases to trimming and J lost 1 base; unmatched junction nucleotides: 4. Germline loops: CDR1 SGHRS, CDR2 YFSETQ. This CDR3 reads CASRLQGENTEAFF. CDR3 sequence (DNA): TGCGCCAGCAGGTTACAGGGGGAGAACACTGAAGCTTTCTTT.